Listed below are T cell receptor beta chains from one sample, sequenced in a study of T cell repertoires in cytomegalovirus infection. Via MiXCR, TCRdb re-called the reads, giving one row per CDR3 protein. The data show around 450,000 distinct CDR3 sequences, roughly 10% seen once. Material: PBMCs. Receptors originate from a human donor in good health (CMV status not recorded). Some clones in this sample may be carry-over from other donors' samples. CDR3s include the opening cysteine and the closing phenylalanine or tryptophan. A D gene is named only where the DNA matches it firmly. Expanded clones get a size class; other rows say once, few or many, or leave the size out.

TRBJ2-1	-	TRBV12-3/TRBV12-4	TRBD2	CASSPPSGGPYNKQFF	TGTGCCAGCAGTCCCCCATCGGGAGGGCCCTACAATAAGCAGTTCTTC
TRBJ1-4	-	TRBV12-3/TRBV12-4	-	CASSHRRQGEKLFF	TGTGCCAGCAGTCACAGAAGACAAGGTGAAAAACTGTTTTTT
TRBJ2-1	many	TRBV6-4	TRBD2	CASSPTSGVLNEQFF	TGTGCCAGCAGTCCAACTAGCGGGGTCTTGAATGAGCAGTTCTTC
TRBJ2-7	-	TRBV12-3/TRBV12-4	-	CASSVEHSEQYF	TGTGCCAGCAGCGTCGAGCACTCCGAGCAGTACTTC
TRBJ2-3	many	TRBV5-1	-	CASSLAGVRDTQYF	TGCGCCAGCAGCTTGGCGGGGGTGAGGGATACGCAGTATTTT
TRBJ2-2	many	TRBV6-1	TRBD2	CASKMLAGANTGELFF	TGTGCCAGCAAAATGCTAGCGGGAGCGAACACCGGGGAGCTGTTTTTT
TRBJ1-2	few	TRBV6-5	-	CASSSKILTGQEIYGYTF	TGTGCCAGCAGTTCCAAAATTCTTACAGGGCAGGAGATCTATGGCTACACCTTC
TRBJ2-7	-	TRBV20-1	-	CSAPKGGVTYEQYF	TGCAGTGCCCCTAAGGGGGGGGTAACCTACGAGCAGTACTTC
TRBJ2-5	-	TRBV5-4	TRBD2	CASSAGGDRETQYF	TGTGCCAGCAGCGCGGGGGGGGACCGAGAGACCCAGTACTTC
TRBJ2-7	few	TRBV5-1	-	CASSDPSSYEQYF	TGCGCCAGCAGCGACCCGAGCTCCTACGAGCAGTACTTC
TRBJ2-7	few	TRBV18	-	CASSLEQTGNEQYF	TGTGCCAGCTCACTGGAGCAGACAGGCAATGAGCAGTACTTC
TRBJ1-2	many	TRBV7-8	TRBD1	CASSVWADRNYGYTF	TGTGCCAGCAGTGTTTGGGCGGACAGGAACTATGGCTACACCTTC
TRBJ2-2	many	TRBV12-3/TRBV12-4	-	CASSPGSQRTGELFF	TGTGCCAGCAGTCCGGGTTCACAGCGGACCGGGGAGCTGTTTTTT
TRBJ2-7	many	TRBV11-1	-	CASSLPEGYEQYF	TGTGCCAGCAGCTTACCTGAAGGCTACGAGCAGTACTTC
TRBJ2-5	-	TRBV29-1	TRBD2	CGVAGSLETQYF	TGCGGAGTAGCGGGATCCTTAGAGACCCAGTACTTC
TRBJ1-2	many	TRBV7-8	TRBD1	CASSPHRGRLSPNYGYTF	TGTGCCAGCAGCCCTCACAGGGGGCGCTTATCTCCTAACTATGGCTACACCTTC
TRBJ1-1	-	TRBV19	-	CASSIVQAHIQTEAFF	TGTGCCAGTAGTATAGTACAGGCACACATACAAACTGAAGCTTTCTTT
TRBJ1-5	many	TRBV23-1	-	CASSPCPRKDHSNQPQHF	TGCGCCAGCAGCCCCTGTCCCCGGAAGGACCATAGCAATCAGCCCCAGCATTTT
TRBJ2-2	many	TRBV19	TRBD2	CASTETSGILNTGELFF	TGTGCCAGTACTGAGACTAGCGGGATTCTGAACACCGGGGAGCTGTTTTTT
TRBJ1-2	many	TRBV12-3/TRBV12-4	-	CASSLTGYYGYTF	TGTGCCAGCAGTTTAACAGGGTACTATGGCTACACCTTC
TRBJ1-5	many	TRBV7-8	-	CASSLGVQNNQPQHF	TGTGCCAGCAGCTTAGGGGTACAGAACAATCAGCCCCAGCATTTT
TRBJ2-3	many	TRBV5-1	-	CASSSSADGGAGGVVDTQYF	TGCGCCAGCAGCTCATCCGCCGACGGGGGCGCAGGCGGGGTTGTAGATACGCAGTATTTT
TRBJ2-6	-	TRBV19	-	CATGLGNVLTF	TGTGCCACCGGACTCGGCAACGTCCTGACTTTC
TRBJ2-7	few	TRBV11-2	-	CASSRDISYDYEQYF	TGTGCCAGCAGCAGAGACATTTCGTACGACTACGAGCAGTACTTC
TRBJ2-7	-	TRBV20-1	TRBD2	CSALAGAPPYEQYF	TGCAGTGCTTTAGCGGGAGCCCCACCCTACGAGCAGTACTTC
TRBJ2-1	many	TRBV28	TRBD1	CASSSTGGAVNEQFF	TGTGCCAGCAGTTCGACAGGGGGCGCGGTGAATGAGCAGTTCTTC
TRBJ2-7	-	TRBV4-1	-	CASSQSVISYEQYF	TGCGCCAGCAGCCAGAGCGTGATCTCCTACGAGCAGTACTTC
TRBJ1-6	-	TRBV20-1	-	CSARPGTHSYNSPLHF	TGCAGTGCTAGGCCGGGCACCCACTCCTATAATTCACCCCTCCACTTT
TRBJ2-1	-	TRBV29-1	TRBD1	CSVDRVGDNEQFF	TGCAGCGTGGACAGGGTAGGGGACAATGAGCAGTTCTTC
TRBJ2-2	many	TRBV7-8	-	CASSPPPAGELFF	TGTGCCAGCAGCCCCCCACCCGCCGGGGAGCTGTTTTTT
TRBJ2-1	-	TRBV11-2	TRBD2	CASSLRTSGGLEQFF	TGTGCCAGCAGCTTAAGGACTAGCGGTGGATTGGAGCAGTTCTTC
TRBJ1-1	many	TRBV25-1	-	CASSDSPFSPGLLRLNTEAFF	TGTGCCAGCAGTGATTCCCCTTTTTCCCCGGGACTACTTCGGCTGAACACTGAAGCTTTCTTT
TRBJ2-1	many	TRBV19	-	CASSISTASYNEQFF	TGTGCCAGTAGTATTAGTACTGCGTCCTACAATGAGCAGTTCTTC
TRBJ2-2	many	TRBV7-9	TRBD2	CASSTGLAGLVSGELFF	TGTGCCAGCAGCACGGGACTAGCGGGGCTCGTGAGCGGGGAGCTGTTTTTT
TRBJ2-1	few	TRBV29-1	-	CSVEPGGVHEQFF	TGCAGCGTTGAACCCGGCGGCGTCCATGAGCAGTTCTTC
TRBJ2-1	-	TRBV12-3/TRBV12-4	TRBD2	CASSPTTSANEQFF	TGTGCCAGCAGTCCGACGACTAGCGCCAATGAGCAGTTCTTC
TRBJ1-6	many	TRBV7-8	-	CASSSNEGNSPLHF	TGTGCCAGCAGCTCGAACGAGGGTAATTCACCCCTCCACTTT
TRBJ2-1	-	TRBV13	-	CASSLGTKHNEQFF	TGTGCCAGCAGCTTAGGGACTAAACACAATGAGCAGTTCTTC
TRBJ2-3	many	TRBV6-1	TRBD2	CASSRERGGLADTQYF	TGTGCCAGCAGTCGAGAGCGGGGGGGCCTGGCAGATACGCAGTATTTT
TRBJ1-3	few	TRBV5-1	TRBD1	CASSPGQSSGNTIYF	TGCGCCAGCAGCCCGGGACAGTCCTCTGGAAACACCATATATTTT
TRBJ2-2	few	TRBV20-1	TRBD2	CSATSLAGVGSTGELFF	TGCAGTGCCACCTCACTAGCGGGAGTGGGTAGCACCGGGGAGCTGTTTTTT
TRBJ1-5	many	TRBV5-1	-	CASSLGGMSNQPQHF	TGCGCCAGCAGCTTGGGGGGAATGAGCAATCAGCCCCAGCATTTT
TRBJ2-5	-	TRBV3-1	-	CASSQDTASETQYF	TGTGCCAGCAGCCAAGATACAGCATCAGAGACCCAGTACTTC
TRBJ1-1	once	TRBV20-1	TRBD1	CSARDRGSEAFF	TGCAGTGCTAGGGACAGGGGGTCTGAAGCTTTCTTT
TRBJ2-7	many	TRBV7-9	-	CASSFDRSEQYF	TGTGCCAGCAGCTTTGACAGGAGCGAGCAGTACTTC
TRBJ2-3	many	TRBV7-3	-	CASSLIPGSTDTQYF	TGTGCCAGCAGCTTAATACCGGGCAGCACAGATACGCAGTATTTT
TRBJ2-7	-	TRBV27	TRBD1	CASSFTGGNEQYF	TGTGCCAGCAGTTTCACAGGGGGTAACGAGCAGTACTTC
TRBJ2-4	many	TRBV12-3/TRBV12-4	TRBD2	CASTPGTSPNIQYF	TGTGCCAGCACCCCTGGGACTAGTCCCAACATTCAGTACTTC
TRBJ2-7	few	TRBV5-6	TRBD1	CASSPEPGQSYEQYF	TGTGCCAGCAGCCCGGAACCGGGACAGAGCTACGAGCAGTACTTC
TRBJ2-1	many	TRBV5-4	-	CASSLRSGHNEQFF	TGTGCCAGCAGCTTAAGGAGTGGCCACAATGAGCAGTTCTTC
TRBJ1-4	many	TRBV6-2/TRBV6-3	TRBD1	CASSYRQGREKLFF	TGTGCCAGCAGCTACCGACAGGGGCGAGAAAAACTGTTTTTT
TRBJ1-2	few	TRBV30	TRBD1	CAWGQVTNYGYTF	TGTGCCTGGGGACAGGTTACTAACTATGGCTACACCTTC
TRBJ2-3	many	TRBV29-1	-	CICRGASRGRKADTQYF	TGCATTTGCAGGGGGGCGTCAAGAGGGAGGAAGGCAGATACGCAGTATTTT
TRBJ2-7	many	TRBV7-9	-	CASSLVSQQYEQYF	TGTGCCAGCAGCTTAGTCTCCCAACAATACGAGCAGTACTTC
TRBJ1-5	-	TRBV12-5	-	CASGLPGAPNQPQHF	TGTGCTAGTGGTTTGCCAGGAGCCCCAAATCAGCCCCAGCATTTT
TRBJ2-3	-	TRBV12-5	TRBD2	CASGSSSGRAGYTNTQYF	TGTGCTAGTGGTTCCTCTAGCGGGAGAGCCGGTTACACCAATACGCAGTATTTT
TRBJ2-7	few	TRBV10-1	-	CASSLGPGSEQYF	TGCGCCAGCAGCCTGGGTCCAGGGAGCGAGCAGTACTTC
TRBJ1-2	-	TRBV6-1	-	CASSERPPVGYTF	TGTGCCAGCAGCGAACGACCACCGGTGGGCTACACCTTC
TRBJ1-5	many	TRBV19	TRBD1	CASNPDREGSQPQHF	TGTGCCAGTAACCCGGACAGGGAAGGGAGTCAGCCCCAGCATTTT